This T cell receptor (beta chain) originates from a study of T-cell reconstitution after alpha-beta-depleted transplantation in children. This CDR3 spans 12 amino acids. V gave up 6 bases and J gave up 7 bases, with 11 bases separating them. The germline V gene has CDR1 SGHNT and CDR2 YYREEE (reference sequence). Unique molecular identifiers were incorporated during preparation of the TCRbeta library. Each CDR3 protein is one row after TCRdb ran MiXCR on the PCR reads. The repertoire holds some 460,000 distinct CDR3 sequences, roughly 16% seen once, with 29% in the top ten. This chain links TRBV5-4 with TRBJ2-1; D remains unclear. This receptor was identified in a boy under two years old who had a stem cell transplant for Wiskott-Aldrich syndrome, so the T cells may come from the graft donor. The sequencing used PBMCs, mostly from graft donor cells, collected 360 days after TCRalphabeta/CD19-depleted stem cell transplant. CDR3 DNA sequence: TGTGCCAGCACCTCACCCCGTAATGAGCAGTTCTTC. Protein product: CASTSPRNEQFF.